The T cell receptor beta chain under discussion was sequenced for a study of cytomegalovirus exposure and HLA in healthy donors. Study conclusions and caveats: Cytomegalovirus status was reportedly diagnosed by the classifier with high sensitivity and specificity. Accurate prediction of most subjects' HLA-A and HLA-B alleles from TCR beta sequences was reported. One cluster of highly shared sequence variants probably arose as a sequencing artifact.

This clone was picked up a small number of times. Its cognate antigen is unknown. V lost 4 bases to trimming and J lost 9 bases; unmatched junction nucleotides: 6. Germline CDR1 reads SGHVS; CDR2 reads FQNEAQ. This CDR3 is 15 amino acids long. The study ran its PCR with 60 Vbeta and 13 Jbeta primers. Per the authors' pipeline: A follow-up analysis tallied tens of millions of unique TCR beta chains, approximately 10 million shared. The method was immunoSEQ multiplex PCR; TCRdb's version includes in-frame clones alone and lacks a portion of them. V and J calls and clone size are those listed in that table; D and trimming were worked out from the DNA. The repertoire holds approximately 130,000 clones, 70% to 90% seen once, with under 7% in the top ten.

The TCR was taken from a woman in her 40s in good health and CMV-seropositive. The sequenced sample consisted of PBMCs. The chain carries TRBV7-8 and TRBJ2-1, with TRBD2 matching over 13 bases. CDR3 coding DNA: TGTGCCAGCAGCTCCGAAGGGACTAGCGGGGTTGAGCAGTTCTTC. Translated, it gives CASSSEGTSGVEQFF. Combining the CDR3 with reference TRBV7-8 and TRBJ2-1 gives the whole variable domain GAGVSQSPRYKVAKRGQDVALRCDPISGHVSLFWYQQALGQGPEFLTYFQNEAQLDKSGLPSDRFFAERPEGSVSTLKIQRTQQEDSAVYLCASSSEGTSGVEQFFGPGTRLTVL.